A selection of T cell receptor beta chains follows, all from one sample in a study of blood T cell repertoires in COVID-19. Using immunoSEQ multiplex PCR, the repertoire was profiled, and TCRdb retains in-frame clones only, with some absent. The repertoire holds 25,000 to 35,000 clones, with roughly 94% as singletons. Sequencing was performed on peripheral blood. The origin of the receptors is a man in his fifties or sixties with active COVID-19. CDR3s include the opening cysteine and the closing phenylalanine or tryptophan. D genes are given only for firm matches. The size of a clone is reported for some rows only, either as once, few or many, or as a class for expanded clones.

clone_size: -; cdr3_length: 16; d_call: -; v_call: TRBV3-1/TRBV3-2; j_call: TRBJ1-1; cdr3_nt: TGTGCCAGCAGCCAAGAGTCGGGGGGCTTTCACACTGAAGCTTTCTTT; cdr3_aa: CASSQESGGFHTEAFF
clone_size: -; cdr3_length: 16; d_call: -; v_call: TRBV7-8; j_call: TRBJ2-3; cdr3_nt: TGTGCCAGCAGCTTTTTAAGGGTCCCCAGGGCAGATACGCAGTATTTT; cdr3_aa: CASSFLRVPRADTQYF
clone_size: -; cdr3_length: 14; d_call: -; v_call: TRBV30; j_call: TRBJ2-7; cdr3_nt: TGTGCTTTCTTAACTAAGACAGACTCCTACGAGCAGTACTTC; cdr3_aa: CAFLTKTDSYEQYF
clone_size: -; cdr3_length: 13; d_call: -; v_call: TRBV7-9; j_call: TRBJ1-5; cdr3_nt: TGTGCCAGCAGCTTCGGGGGCAATCAGCCCCAGCATTTT; cdr3_aa: CASSFGGNQPQHF
clone_size: -; cdr3_length: 13; d_call: -; v_call: TRBV18; j_call: TRBJ2-5; cdr3_nt: TGTGCCAGCTCGCAAAGACTGCAAGAGACCCAGTACTTC; cdr3_aa: CASSQRLQETQYF
clone_size: few; cdr3_length: 17; d_call: -; v_call: TRBV7-9; j_call: TRBJ2-3; cdr3_nt: TGTGCCAGCAGCTTTGGTTTCGGGGCAGGGGGCACAGATACGCAGTATTTT; cdr3_aa: CASSFGFGAGGTDTQYF
clone_size: -; cdr3_length: 14; d_call: TRBD2; v_call: TRBV7-3; j_call: TRBJ2-3; cdr3_nt: TGTGCCAGCAGCTCCCTAGGCGGGGGTGATACGCAGTATTTT; cdr3_aa: CASSSLGGGDTQYF
clone_size: -; cdr3_length: 18; d_call: TRBD1; v_call: TRBV19; j_call: TRBJ2-2; cdr3_nt: TGTGCCAGTAGTATAGAGGGAACAGGGGCCTTCTTCTCCGGGGAGCTGTTTTTT; cdr3_aa: CASSIEGTGAFFSGELFF
clone_size: -; cdr3_length: 17; d_call: -; v_call: TRBV18; j_call: TRBJ1-2; cdr3_nt: TGTGCCAGCTCACCACCTTCACATCGGGATACTAACTATGGCTACACCTTC; cdr3_aa: CASSPPSHRDTNYGYTF
clone_size: -; cdr3_length: 12; d_call: -; v_call: TRBV6-5; j_call: TRBJ2-1; cdr3_nt: TGTGCCAGCAGAGCGCGCCCAATGGAGCAGTTCTTC; cdr3_aa: CASRARPMEQFF
clone_size: -; cdr3_length: 15; d_call: TRBD2; v_call: TRBV27; j_call: TRBJ2-7; cdr3_nt: TGTGCCAGCAGACCGGGACTACCGATCTCCTACGAGCAGTACTTC; cdr3_aa: CASRPGLPISYEQYF
clone_size: few; cdr3_length: 16; d_call: -; v_call: TRBV10-3; j_call: TRBJ2-1; cdr3_nt: TGTGCCATCAGTCCGTGGACCTCAGGGGCCTACAATGAGCAGTTCTTC; cdr3_aa: CAISPWTSGAYNEQFF
clone_size: -; cdr3_length: 13; d_call: -; v_call: TRBV3-1/TRBV3-2; j_call: TRBJ2-2; cdr3_nt: TGTGCCAGCAGCCATCAGGGAACCGGGGAGCTGTTTTTT; cdr3_aa: CASSHQGTGELFF
clone_size: -; cdr3_length: 15; d_call: -; v_call: TRBV7-9; j_call: TRBJ2-7; cdr3_nt: TGTGCCAGCAGCTTAATGGCCGGGGGTCGGTACGAGCAGTACTTC; cdr3_aa: CASSLMAGGRYEQYF
clone_size: -; cdr3_length: 17; d_call: TRBD2; v_call: TRBV10-2; j_call: TRBJ2-5; cdr3_nt: TGCGCCAGCAGTGAGTCGATAAGCGGGGGGATCAGTGAGACCCAGTACTTC; cdr3_aa: CASSESISGGISETQYF
clone_size: -; cdr3_length: 16; d_call: TRBD2; v_call: TRBV11-2; j_call: TRBJ2-2; cdr3_nt: TGTGCCAGCGGAGTAACTAGCGGGATACCTCCCGGGGAGCTGTTTTTT; cdr3_aa: CASGVTSGIPPGELFF
clone_size: once; cdr3_length: 17; d_call: TRBD1; v_call: TRBV5-1; j_call: TRBJ2-2; cdr3_nt: TGCGCCAGCAGCTTAACACCGGGACAGGGCTACACCGGGGAGCTGTTTTTT; cdr3_aa: CASSLTPGQGYTGELFF
clone_size: -; cdr3_length: 14; d_call: -; v_call: TRBV11-2; j_call: TRBJ1-6; cdr3_nt: TGTGCCAGCAGCTTAGAACCCGCGGGATCACCCCTCCACTTT; cdr3_aa: CASSLEPAGSPLHF
clone_size: -; cdr3_length: 16; d_call: TRBD1; v_call: TRBV3-1/TRBV3-2; j_call: TRBJ2-2; cdr3_nt: TGTGCCAGCAGCCAGGCTGGGACAGGGCGAACCGGGGAGCTGTTTTTT; cdr3_aa: CASSQAGTGRTGELFF
clone_size: -; cdr3_length: 14; d_call: -; v_call: TRBV24-1; j_call: TRBJ2-2; cdr3_nt: TGTGCCACCAGTGGGCAGGGAGGTCCCGGGGAGCTGTTTTTT; cdr3_aa: CATSGQGGPGELFF
clone_size: -; cdr3_length: 14; d_call: -; v_call: TRBV5-1; j_call: TRBJ1-1; cdr3_nt: TGCGCCAGCAGCTTGGCCCTAGGAGGCACTGAAGCTTTCTTT; cdr3_aa: CASSLALGGTEAFF
clone_size: -; cdr3_length: 13; d_call: -; v_call: TRBV7-9; j_call: TRBJ1-2; cdr3_nt: TGTGCCAGCAGCTTAGAGGCAGGCTATGGCTACACCTTC; cdr3_aa: CASSLEAGYGYTF
clone_size: -; cdr3_length: 12; d_call: -; v_call: TRBV30; j_call: TRBJ1-2; cdr3_nt: TGTGCCTGGAGTGCTAACAGGCACGGCTACACCTTC; cdr3_aa: CAWSANRHGYTF
clone_size: -; cdr3_length: 14; d_call: TRBD1; v_call: TRBV28; j_call: TRBJ2-5; cdr3_nt: TGTGCCAGCAGTTTGTCAGGGGGCGGTAAGACCCAGTACTTC; cdr3_aa: CASSLSGGGKTQYF
clone_size: -; cdr3_length: 13; d_call: -; v_call: TRBV27; j_call: TRBJ1-2; cdr3_nt: TGTGCCAGCAGTAGCACAGGGTACGATGGCTACACCTTC; cdr3_aa: CASSSTGYDGYTF
clone_size: -; cdr3_length: 15; d_call: -; v_call: TRBV6-1; j_call: TRBJ2-1; cdr3_nt: TGTGCCAGCAGTGAATTGGAGGACTCCTACAATGAGCAGTTCTTC; cdr3_aa: CASSELEDSYNEQFF
clone_size: -; cdr3_length: 16; d_call: TRBD2; v_call: TRBV2; j_call: TRBJ2-3; cdr3_nt: TGTGCCACCCTTGGAAGCGGGGGGACTGGGGGAGATACGCAGTATTTT; cdr3_aa: CATLGSGGTGGDTQYF
clone_size: -; cdr3_length: 12; d_call: -; v_call: TRBV2; j_call: TRBJ2-7; cdr3_nt: TGTGCCAGCAGTGTCAAGGGGTACGAGCAGTACTTC; cdr3_aa: CASSVKGYEQYF
clone_size: -; cdr3_length: 15; d_call: -; v_call: TRBV19; j_call: TRBJ2-3; cdr3_nt: TGTGCCAGTAGTATACAGGACGGACTCACAGATACGCAGTATTTT; cdr3_aa: CASSIQDGLTDTQYF
clone_size: -; cdr3_length: 15; d_call: TRBD1; v_call: TRBV7-3; j_call: TRBJ2-3; cdr3_nt: TGTGCCAGCAGCTTAACCGGGCAGGGGGCCGATACGCAGTATTTT; cdr3_aa: CASSLTGQGADTQYF
clone_size: -; cdr3_length: 14; d_call: -; v_call: TRBV3-1/TRBV3-2; j_call: TRBJ1-3; cdr3_nt: TGTGCCAGCAGCATTCAGGGAAATGGAAACACCATATATTTT; cdr3_aa: CASSIQGNGNTIYF
clone_size: -; cdr3_length: 15; d_call: TRBD1; v_call: TRBV25-1; j_call: TRBJ2-3; cdr3_nt: TGTGCCAGCAGTCTACAGGGGGCTCTGACAGATACGCAGTATTTT; cdr3_aa: CASSLQGALTDTQYF
clone_size: -; cdr3_length: 17; d_call: TRBD1; v_call: TRBV7-8; j_call: TRBJ2-5; cdr3_nt: TGTGCCAGCAGCTTAGCTCCAGGACAGGCCACGGGGAAGACCCAGTACTTC; cdr3_aa: CASSLAPGQATGKTQYF
clone_size: few; cdr3_length: 15; d_call: -; v_call: TRBV7-4; j_call: TRBJ1-3; cdr3_nt: TGTGCCAGCAGCAAAGACAGACACTCTGGAAACACCATATATTTT; cdr3_aa: CASSKDRHSGNTIYF
clone_size: -; cdr3_length: 15; d_call: -; v_call: TRBV6-5; j_call: TRBJ2-5; cdr3_nt: TGTGCCAGCAGTTACGGGGCCAGGGTCCAAGAGACCCAGTACTTC; cdr3_aa: CASSYGARVQETQYF
clone_size: -; cdr3_length: 14; d_call: -; v_call: TRBV14; j_call: TRBJ1-1; cdr3_nt: TGTGCCAGCAGCCAGGGAAACAGGGTAGGTGAAGCTTTCTTT; cdr3_aa: CASSQGNRVGEAFF
clone_size: -; cdr3_length: 17; d_call: TRBD2; v_call: TRBV3-1/TRBV3-2; j_call: TRBJ2-7; cdr3_nt: TGTGCCAGCAGCCAAGTCCGAAGCGGGAGCTACACCTACGAGCAGTACTTC; cdr3_aa: CASSQVRSGSYTYEQYF
clone_size: -; cdr3_length: 15; d_call: TRBD1; v_call: TRBV3-1/TRBV3-2; j_call: TRBJ1-6; cdr3_nt: TGTGCCAGCAGCCAGGCGGACAGGTGGATTTCACCCCTCCACTTT; cdr3_aa: CASSQADRWISPLHF
clone_size: -; cdr3_length: 15; d_call: -; v_call: TRBV18; j_call: TRBJ2-3; cdr3_nt: TGTGCCAGCTCACCGGGGGGATCTAGCACAGATACGCAGTATTTT; cdr3_aa: CASSPGGSSTDTQYF
clone_size: -; cdr3_length: 15; d_call: TRBD1; v_call: TRBV5-4; j_call: TRBJ1-2; cdr3_nt: TGTGCCAGCAGCGCCCGGACAGGGGCTGGAGGTGGCTACACCTTC; cdr3_aa: CASSARTGAGGGYTF
clone_size: -; cdr3_length: 16; d_call: TRBD2; v_call: TRBV13; j_call: TRBJ2-2; cdr3_nt: TGTGCCAGCAGCGACGGGACTAGCGGGAGTACCGGGGAGCTGTTTTTT; cdr3_aa: CASSDGTSGSTGELFF
clone_size: -; cdr3_length: 14; d_call: TRBD1; v_call: TRBV28; j_call: TRBJ2-1; cdr3_nt: TGTGCCAGCAGCCGGGACAGGCATGGGGATGAGCAGTTCTTC; cdr3_aa: CASSRDRHGDEQFF
clone_size: once; cdr3_length: 14; d_call: TRBD1; v_call: TRBV6-5; j_call: TRBJ1-4; cdr3_nt: TGTGCCAGCAGCACAGGGGGCATAGGTGAAAAACTGTTTTTT; cdr3_aa: CASSTGGIGEKLFF
clone_size: -; cdr3_length: 16; d_call: TRBD2; v_call: TRBV18; j_call: TRBJ2-1; cdr3_nt: TGTGCCAGCTCATCCCCCGGGACTAGCGGATACAATGAGCAGTTCTTC; cdr3_aa: CASSSPGTSGYNEQFF
clone_size: -; cdr3_length: 17; d_call: TRBD1; v_call: TRBV10-1; j_call: TRBJ1-1; cdr3_nt: TGCGCCAGCAGTGAGATAGGACAGGGCTTCGGTGGCACTGAAGCTTTCTTT; cdr3_aa: CASSEIGQGFGGTEAFF
clone_size: -; cdr3_length: 17; d_call: TRBD2; v_call: TRBV7-8; j_call: TRBJ2-7; cdr3_nt: TGTGCCAGCAGCGGGGACAGGAAAACTAGCGGGGGCTACGAGCAGTACTTC; cdr3_aa: CASSGDRKTSGGYEQYF